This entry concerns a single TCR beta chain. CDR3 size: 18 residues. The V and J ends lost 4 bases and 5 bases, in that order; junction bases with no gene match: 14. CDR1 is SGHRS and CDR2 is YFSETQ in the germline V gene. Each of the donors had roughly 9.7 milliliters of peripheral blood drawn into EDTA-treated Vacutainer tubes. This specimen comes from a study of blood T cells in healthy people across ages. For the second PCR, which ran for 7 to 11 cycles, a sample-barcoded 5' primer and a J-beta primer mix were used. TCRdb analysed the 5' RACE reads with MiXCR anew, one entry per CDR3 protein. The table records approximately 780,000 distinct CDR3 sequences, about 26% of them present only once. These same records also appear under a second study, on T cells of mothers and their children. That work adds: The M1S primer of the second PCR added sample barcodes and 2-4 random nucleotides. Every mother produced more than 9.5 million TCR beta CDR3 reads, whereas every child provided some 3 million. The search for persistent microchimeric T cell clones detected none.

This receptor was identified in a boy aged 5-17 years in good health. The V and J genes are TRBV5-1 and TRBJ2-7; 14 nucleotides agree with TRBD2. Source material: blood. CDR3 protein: CASSLQTSGGAFSHEQYF. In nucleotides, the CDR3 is TGCGCCAGCAGCCTCCAGACTAGCGGGGGGGCCTTTTCCCACGAGCAGTACTTC.